These T cell receptor beta chains were read from a single sample in a study of shared T cell receptors in the human thymus. This table comes from immunoSEQ multiplex PCR, and its TCRdb copy is limited to in-frame clones, with some not included. The sample lists over 350,000 clones; more than 85% were seen once. The sequenced material came from thymocytes. Every receptor here comes from a human donor. The CDR3 runs from the conserved cysteine through the conserved F or W. Fields, in order: D gene, V gene, clone size, J gene, CDR3 DNA, CDR3 protein. The D gene is left open where the match is weak. Rows may omit the clone size; those that give it use once, few, many or a size class.

>TRBD1|TRBV27|.|TRBJ1-1
TGTGCCAGCAGTCCGCGGACAGGTCGGGGCACTGAAGCTTTCTTT
CASSPRTGRGTEAFF
>.|TRBV7-9|.|TRBJ2-7
TGTGCCAGCAGCCATAGGGGCAGGGGCCTACCTATCAGCTCCTACGAGCAGTACTTC
CASSHRGRGLPISSYEQYF
>.|TRBV4-2|.|TRBJ2-5
TGTGCCAGCAGCCCCCGATGGAGGGAGGAAGGAGAGACCCAGTACTTC
CASSPRWREEGETQYF
>TRBD2|TRBV7-2|.|TRBJ2-5
TGTGCCAGCAGCTTAGGACTAGCGGGAGGGGCGCAAGAGACCCAGTACTTC
CASSLGLAGGAQETQYF
>TRBD2|TRBV7-3|.|TRBJ2-1
TGTGCCAGCAGCTTCCGCGTAACTAGCGGTACCTACAATGAGCAGTTCTTC
CASSFRVTSGTYNEQFF
>TRBD1|TRBV10-1|.|TRBJ1-1
TGCGCCAGCAGTGAGTCGGACAGAAATTGGGACAGGAAAGTACGAGACACTGAAGCTTTCTTT
CASSESDRNWDRKVRDTEAFF
>TRBD1|TRBV19|.|TRBJ2-1
TGTGCCAGTAGTATATGGACAGGGGCCTACAATGAGCAGTTCTTC
CASSIWTGAYNEQFF
>.|TRBV20-1|once|TRBJ2-7
TGCAGTGCTAGCGGGTTCCACGAGCAGTACTTC
CSASGFHEQYF
>TRBD1|TRBV18|.|TRBJ1-5
TGTGCCAGCTCACCCGCACCGGGACAGAGCAATCAGCCCCAGCATTTT
CASSPAPGQSNQPQHF
>.|TRBV5-1|once|TRBJ2-5
TGCGCCAGCAGCTTGACGGGGCGAGAGACCCAGTACTTC
CASSLTGRETQYF
>TRBD2|TRBV4-3|.|TRBJ2-5
TGCGCCAGCAGCGGACTAGCGGCTCAAGAGACCCAGTACTTC
CASSGLAAQETQYF
>.|TRBV2|.|TRBJ1-1
TGTGCCAGCAGTGAAGCAGGGGGGACTGAAGCTTTCTTT
CASSEAGGTEAFF
>.|TRBV28|.|TRBJ2-7
TGTGCCAGCAGTCCCGAGGGCTACGAGCAGTACTTC
CASSPEGYEQYF
>TRBD1|TRBV30|.|TRBJ1-3
TGTGCCTGGAGGTGGAGGGGGCACGGAAACACCATATATTTT
CAWRWRGHGNTIYF
>.|TRBV27|.|TRBJ2-5
TGTGCCAGCAGTCCCCCGTACCAAGAGACCCAGTACTTC
CASSPPYQETQYF
>TRBD1|TRBV29-1|.|TRBJ2-4
TGCAGCGTTGAGATGCCGGGACAGGGGGCGGAATGGACCAAAAACATTCAGTACTTC
CSVEMPGQGAEWTKNIQYF
>.|TRBV19|.|TRBJ2-3
TGTGCCAGTGGCCCAGGCCCCGGAATTGTTACGCAGTATTTT
CASGPGPGIVTQYF
>.|TRBV6-7|.|TRBJ2-7
TGTGCCAGCAGTTATACCGAGGGGGAGGACTCCTACGAGCAGTACTTC
CASSYTEGEDSYEQYF
>.|TRBV28|.|TRBJ2-3
TGTGCCAGCGGACGCAGAGGAGGGACCACAGATACGCAGTATTTT
CASGRRGGTTDTQYF
>.|TRBV27|.|TRBJ1-5
TGTGCCAGCAGTTTATTTGGTACAAGCCGCAATCAGCCCCAGCATTTT
CASSLFGTSRNQPQHF
>TRBD1|TRBV30|.|TRBJ1-1
TGTGCCTGGAGTCCACACAGGGGTAAGAACACTGAAGCTTTCTTT
CAWSPHRGKNTEAFF
>.|TRBV15|.|TRBJ2-7
TGTGCCACCAGCAGGACCTCGGGTTATAGGTCCTACGAGCAGTACTTC
CATSRTSGYRSYEQYF
>.|TRBV6-1|.|TRBJ2-2
TGTGCCAGCAGTCCACTGGGGCAGGGGAGCGGGGAGCTGTTTTTT
CASSPLGQGSGELFF
>TRBD2|TRBV2|.|TRBJ2-1
TGTGCCAGTTTAGCGGGAGGGTCCTACAATGAGCAGTTCTTC
CASLAGGSYNEQFF